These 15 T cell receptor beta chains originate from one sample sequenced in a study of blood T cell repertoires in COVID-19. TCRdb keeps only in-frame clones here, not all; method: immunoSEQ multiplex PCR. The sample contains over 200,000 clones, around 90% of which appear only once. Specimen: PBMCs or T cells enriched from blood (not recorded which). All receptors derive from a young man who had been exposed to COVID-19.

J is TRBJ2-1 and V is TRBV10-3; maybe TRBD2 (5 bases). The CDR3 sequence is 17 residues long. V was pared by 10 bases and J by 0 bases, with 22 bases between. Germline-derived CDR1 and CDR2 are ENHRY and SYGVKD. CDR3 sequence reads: CATFQPEDSSSYNEQFF. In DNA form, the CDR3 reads TGTGCCACGTTCCAACCGGAGGACTCGAGCTCCTACAATGAGCAGTTCTTC.

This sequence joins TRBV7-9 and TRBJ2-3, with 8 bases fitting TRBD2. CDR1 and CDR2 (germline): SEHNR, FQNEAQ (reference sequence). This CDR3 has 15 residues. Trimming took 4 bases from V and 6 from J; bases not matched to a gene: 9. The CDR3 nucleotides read TGTGCCAGCAGCTGCTACGGGGGGGCCGACGATACGCAGTATTTT. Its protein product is CASSCYGGADDTQYF.

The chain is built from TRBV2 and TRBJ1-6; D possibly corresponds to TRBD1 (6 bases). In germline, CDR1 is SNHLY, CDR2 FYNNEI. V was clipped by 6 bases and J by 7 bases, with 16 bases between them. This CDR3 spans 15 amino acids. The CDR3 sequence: CASRLSGARNSPLHF. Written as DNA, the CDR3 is TGTGCCAGCAGGCTATCAGGGGCGAGGAATTCACCCCTCCACTTT.

The CDR3 loop reads CASSPPGRNSPLHF. The CDR3 DNA sequence: TGTGCCAGCAGCCCGCCAGGGCGCAACTCACCCCTCCACTTT. J is TRBJ1-6 and V is TRBV27, with D perhaps TRBD1 (5 bases). The length of the CDR3 is 14 residues. The ends were cut back, 6 bases at V and 10 bases at J, with 16 bases in the middle. The germline V gene encodes CDR1 MNHEY and CDR2 SMNVEV (reference sequence).

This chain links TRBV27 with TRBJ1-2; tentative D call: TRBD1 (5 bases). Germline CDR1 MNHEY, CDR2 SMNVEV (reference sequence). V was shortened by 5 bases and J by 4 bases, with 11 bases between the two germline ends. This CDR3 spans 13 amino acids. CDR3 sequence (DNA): TGTGCCAGCAGTCAGGCAGGGCTCTATGGCTACACCTTC. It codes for CASSQAGLYGYTF.

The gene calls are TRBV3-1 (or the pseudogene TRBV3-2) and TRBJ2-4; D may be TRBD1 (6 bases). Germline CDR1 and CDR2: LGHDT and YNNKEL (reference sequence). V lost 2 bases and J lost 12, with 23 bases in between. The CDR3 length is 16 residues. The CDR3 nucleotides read TGTGCCAGCAGCCAAAAGCTAGGACAGTCTAATGAGCGTCAGTACTTC. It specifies CASSQKLGQSNERQYF.

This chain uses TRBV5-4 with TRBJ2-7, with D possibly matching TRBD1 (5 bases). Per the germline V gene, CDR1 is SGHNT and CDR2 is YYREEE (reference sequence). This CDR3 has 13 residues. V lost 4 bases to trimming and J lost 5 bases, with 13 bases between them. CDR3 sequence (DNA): TGTGCCAGCAGCCAGGCCAGGGATCACGAGCAGTACTTC. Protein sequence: CASSQARDHEQYF.

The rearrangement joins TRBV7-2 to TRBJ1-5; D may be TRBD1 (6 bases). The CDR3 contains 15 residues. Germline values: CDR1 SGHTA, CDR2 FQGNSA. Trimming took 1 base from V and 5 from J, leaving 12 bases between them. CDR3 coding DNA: TGTGCCAGCAGCTTAGAGGGGCAGGGGTATCAGCCCCAGCATTTT. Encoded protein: CASSLEGQGYQPQHF.

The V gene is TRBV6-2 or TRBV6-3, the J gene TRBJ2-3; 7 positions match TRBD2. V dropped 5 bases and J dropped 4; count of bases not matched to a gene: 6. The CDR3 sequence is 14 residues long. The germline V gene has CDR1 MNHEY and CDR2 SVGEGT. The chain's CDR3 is CASSHGTNPDTQYF. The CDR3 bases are TGTGCCAGCAGTCACGGGACTAATCCAGATACGCAGTATTTT.

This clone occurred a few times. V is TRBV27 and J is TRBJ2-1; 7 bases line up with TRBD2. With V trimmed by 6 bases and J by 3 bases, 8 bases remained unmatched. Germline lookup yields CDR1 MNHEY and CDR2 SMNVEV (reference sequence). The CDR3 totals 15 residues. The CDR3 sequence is CASRSAGTNYNEQFF. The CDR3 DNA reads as TGTGCCAGCAGAAGTGCAGGGACTAACTACAATGAGCAGTTCTTC.

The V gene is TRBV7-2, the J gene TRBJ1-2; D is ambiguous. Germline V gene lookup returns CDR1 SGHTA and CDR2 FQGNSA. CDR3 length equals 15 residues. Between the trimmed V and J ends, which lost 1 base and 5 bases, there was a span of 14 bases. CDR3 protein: CASSLDRDLNYGYTF. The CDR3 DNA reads TGTGCCAGCAGCTTAGACCGGGATCTGAATTATGGCTACACCTTC.

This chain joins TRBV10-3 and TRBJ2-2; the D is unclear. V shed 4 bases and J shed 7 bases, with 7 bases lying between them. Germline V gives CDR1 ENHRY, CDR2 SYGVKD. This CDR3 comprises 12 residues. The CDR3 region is CAISVLFGELFF. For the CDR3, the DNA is TGTGCCATCAGTGTACTATTCGGGGAGCTGTTTTTT.

The chain's CDR3 is CASDSYGYTF. CDR3 DNA: TGTGCCAGCGACAGTTATGGCTACACCTTC. The chain employs TRBV6-5 and TRBJ1-2; a possible D gene is TRBD1 (5 bases). Germline-derived CDR1 and CDR2 are MNHEY and SVGAGI. This CDR3 has 10 amino acids. Trimming shortened V by 8 bases and J by 5 bases, and 6 bases separated the two germline ends.

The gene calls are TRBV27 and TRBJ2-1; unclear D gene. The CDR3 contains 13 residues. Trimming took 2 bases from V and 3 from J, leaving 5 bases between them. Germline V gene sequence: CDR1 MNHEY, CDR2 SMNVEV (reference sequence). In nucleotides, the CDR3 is TGTGCCAGCAGTTTACCCGGCTACAATGAGCAGTTCTTC. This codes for CASSLPGYNEQFF.

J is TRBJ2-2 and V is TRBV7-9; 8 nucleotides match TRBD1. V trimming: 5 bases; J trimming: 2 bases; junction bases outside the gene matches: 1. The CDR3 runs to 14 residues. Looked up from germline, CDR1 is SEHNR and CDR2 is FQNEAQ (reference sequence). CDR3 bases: TGTGCCAGCAGCGGACAGGGAAACACCGGGGAGCTGTTTTTT. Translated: CASSGQGNTGELFF.